The following is a T cell receptor (beta chain) sequence with its context. The PCR contained 60 Vbeta and 13 Jbeta primers. Per the original data handling: Counted up in a later analysis, unique TCR beta chains came to some 72 million, with around 10 million shared. The data were produced by immunoSEQ multiplex PCR, yet TCRdb's version contains in-frame clones alone and is incomplete. V and J calls and clone size are those listed in that table; D and trimming were worked out from the DNA. The sample includes about 160,000 clones, approximately 72% of them seen just once. The sample is drawn from a study of cytomegalovirus exposure and HLA in healthy donors. At the level of the study: Tens of millions of unique TCRs from HLA-typed donors made up an early data release.

Germline CDR1 and CDR2: SGHAT and FQNNGV. The CDR3 is made up of 13 amino acids. Trimming stripped 3 bases from V and 12 bases from J, with 17 bases between. V is TRBV11-2 and J is TRBJ1-1; TRBD1 might be the D (5 bases). The receptor was derived from a female donor in good health and CMV-seronegative. The material sequenced was PBMCs. CDR3 bases: TGTGCCAGCAGCTTGGGTAGCGGGGCTGGTCCTTTCTTT. Its protein is CASSLGSGAGPFF.